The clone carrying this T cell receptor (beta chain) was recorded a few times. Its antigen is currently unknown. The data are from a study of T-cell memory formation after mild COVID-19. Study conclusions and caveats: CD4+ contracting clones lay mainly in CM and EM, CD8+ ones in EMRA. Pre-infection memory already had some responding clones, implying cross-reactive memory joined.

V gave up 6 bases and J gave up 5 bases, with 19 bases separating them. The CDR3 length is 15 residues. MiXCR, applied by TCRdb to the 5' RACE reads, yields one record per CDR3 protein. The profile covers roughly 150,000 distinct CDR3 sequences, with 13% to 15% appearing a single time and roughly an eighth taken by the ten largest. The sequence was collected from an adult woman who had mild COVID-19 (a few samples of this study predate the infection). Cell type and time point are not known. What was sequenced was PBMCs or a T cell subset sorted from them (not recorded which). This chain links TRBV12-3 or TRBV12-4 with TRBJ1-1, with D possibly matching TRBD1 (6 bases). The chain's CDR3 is CASSLYRVSGTEAFF. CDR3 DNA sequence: TGTGCCAGCAGCCTATACAGGGTTTCAGGGACTGAAGCTTTCTTT.